This T cell receptor beta chain was recorded in a study of Ad26.COV2.S vaccination and SARS-CoV-2 variants (dated by TCRdb to the early 2020s). Turning to the overall study: Donors in the vaccine arm were drawn from COV1001, a multicentre, randomized, double-blind, placebo-controlled phase I-IIa trial testing Ad26.COV2.S in healthy adults. Ad26.COV2.S was administered intramuscularly at 5 x 10^10 or 1 x 10^11 viral particles, either as a single shot or as two shots given 56 days apart. TCRbeta repertoire sequencing was used to assess the specificity and breadth of SARS-CoV-2-reactive T cell receptors after Ad26.COV2.S vaccination. The TCR-sequenced set comprised approximately 30 samples: some 20 Ad26.COV2.S vaccine recipients, 5 placebo recipients and 8 SARS-CoV-2 convalescent individuals. Participants in the trial were split at random into five groups of five each, receiving low-dose or high-dose Ad26.COV2.S once or twice, or else placebo on both occasions. Investigators remained blinded to trial group allocation during experiments and outcome assessment. Results the study describes overall, beyond this receptor: The study was not powered to compare responses between vaccine doses or regimens. The authors noted that total T cell responses may have been underestimated by the TCR breadth and depth analyses. Higher spike-specific TCR breadth was observed in Ad26.COV2.S recipients than in placebo recipients (P = 0.0014). Vaccine and placebo recipients had comparable non-spike TCR breadth, which fits with the vaccine containing only spike. After vaccination, substantial breadth of spike-specific CD8+ and CD4+ T cell responses was reported.

In the germline V gene, CDR1 corresponds to MNHEY and CDR2 to SVGAGI. Counted from cysteine to phenylalanine, this CDR3 has 14 amino acids. The sequence is cut down to CDR3 DNA, 42 bases in frame from base 1. Germline trimming: 2 bases from V, 1 base from J; junction bases outside gene matches: 1. Turning to this clone: It lacks a known antigen. Base qualities are not at hand, and no much larger clone is one base apart.

The treatment or condition tag for this specimen amounts to: some 20 received Ad26.COV2.S at low or high dose, single or two shots; five or six received placebo; per-sample allocation not given. Repertoires of vaccine and placebo recipients were sequenced from samples taken on day 63 after the first injection. Cohort 1b enrolled fewer than 30 adults aged 18-55 years at a single site in Boston, USA, between 29 July and 7 August 2020. Ad26.COV2.S was a replication-incompetent adenovirus type 26 vector that expressed a prefusion-stabilized SARS-CoV-2 spike protein derived from the original Wuhan strain. TCRbeta CDR3 regions were sequenced with the immunoSEQ Assay. After extraction, genomic DNA underwent amplification by bias-controlled multiplex PCR, followed by high-throughput sequencing. The authors' pipeline ran thus. Collapsing and filtering of sequences were performed to quantify the absolute abundance of each unique TCRbeta CDR3 region. Usable DNA was measured by amplifying reference genes present in all nucleated cells, and TCRbeta template counts were normalized to that usable DNA to estimate T cell fraction. Repertoire TCRs were annotated as SARS-CoV-2-specific when V gene, CDR3 amino acid sequence and J gene were exactly matched to a known reactive TCR set. The reference SARS-CoV-2 TCR set was derived from MIRA and filtered for enrichment in COVID-19-positive ImmuneCODE repertoires, a step that removed public or cross-reactive TCRs. Using the MIRA antigens, annotated TCRs were further analysed by specific ORF or by position within an ORF. Breadth was defined as the number of annotated unique rearrangements divided by the total number of unique productive rearrangements, and depth was defined as the summed frequency of the annotated unique rearrangements. TCR breadth was compared between groups using two-sided Wilcoxon rank-sum tests. As stored in TCRdb, this immuneACCESS dataset retains in-frame rearrangements with V and J assigned. A fraction of the clones does not appear; measured against another copy, unresolved V genes explain less than half of the discrepancy, and the remainder lacks a known reason. V, J and clone size are taken as reported in that table, and D and trimming were inferred from the DNA itself. The sample table lists 300,000 to 450,000 clones, approximately 81% of them with a count of one. 3.3% of the sample comes from the top ten.

The source material was peripheral blood, sampled in a trial of Ad26.COV2.S vaccine versus placebo. This receptor was obtained from a person aged 18 to 65 who received the Ad26.COV2.S COVID-19 vaccine or a placebo. The chain is made from TRBV6-5 and TRBJ1-2, with 7 bases aligning to TRBD1. The CDR3 region: CASSYGQDNYGYTF. In nucleotides, the sequence is TGTGCCAGCAGTTACGGACAGGATAACTATGGCTACACCTTC.